This T cell receptor beta chain was sequenced during a study of T-cell reconstitution after alpha-beta-depleted transplantation in children. This clonotype was recorded at least ten times. Its antigen is currently unknown. The study, taken as a whole, reports: By about two months after transplant, alpha-beta T cells reportedly arose from several hundred graft clones that had expanded. One year after transplant, T-cell counts and diversity came mostly from newly produced T cells.

The TCRbeta library incorporated unique molecular identifiers. TCRdb used MiXCR to reprocess the PCR reads, holding one entry per CDR3 protein. The sample lists around 31,000 distinct CDR3 sequences; under 6.5% were seen once. This CDR3 has 15 residues. V lost 3 bases and J 4 bases, leaving 13 bases between the germline ends. This specimen was peripheral blood, taken 60 days after TCRalphabeta/CD19-depleted stem cell transplant. The clonotype comes from a child under two years old who had a stem cell transplant for acute myeloid leukemia, so the T cells may come from the graft donor. The rearrangement uses TRBV12-3 or TRBV12-4 and TRBJ2-1, with a tentative D call TRBD2 (6 bases). The CDR3 DNA sequence: TGTGCCAGCAGTTTTGGCCTAGCGCCATACAATGAGCAGTTCTTC. It is translated as CASSFGLAPYNEQFF.